These 19 T cell receptor beta chains share one sample of origin, sequenced in a study of shared clonotypes between healthy human individuals. Repertoires were generated with immunoSEQ multiplex PCR, while TCRdb's copy carries only in-frame clones and drops some. Of millions of clones listed, 95% are singletons. The specimen was naive CD4+ T cells sorted from blood. Subset reported: CD45RA+ positively selected. Receptor source: a man aged 18 to 29 in good health.

Details on this clone: Additional DNA sequences in this sample encode the identical CDR3. The chain couples TRBV19 to TRBJ1-2, with D perhaps matching TRBD1 (5 bases). Germline V gene data show CDR1 as LNHDA and CDR2 as SQIVND (reference sequence). V gave up 3 bases and J gave up 1 base, with 9 bases separating them. CDR3 length equals 14 residues. The CDR3: CASSIGQINYGYTF. CDR3 DNA sequence: TGTGCCAGTAGTATCGGACAAATTAACTATGGCTACACCTTC.

This clone occurred once. The chain has TRBV7-2 and TRBJ2-2; D not certain. CDR3 size: 16 residues. V dropped 2 bases and J dropped 4 bases, with 14 bases sitting between them. Looked up from germline, CDR1 is SGHTA and CDR2 is FQGNSA. CDR3 sequence: CASSLMAVGSTGELFF. CDR3 DNA: TGTGCCAGCAGCTTAATGGCCGTAGGCTCCACCGGGGAGCTGTTTTTT.

This clone was counted only a few times. The chain employs TRBV5-5 and TRBJ1-6; D is ambiguous. CDR3 length: 15 residues. Between the trimmed V and J ends, which lost 0 bases and 7 bases, there was a span of 11 bases. The germline gives CDR1 SGHKS, CDR2 YYEKEE (reference sequence). CDR3: CASSLAWERNSPLHF. Here the CDR3 DNA reads TGTGCCAGCAGCTTGGCCTGGGAGAGAAATTCACCCCTCCACTTT.

The rearrangement links TRBV18 to TRBJ1-3; TRBD1 agrees at 9 bases. This CDR3 is 18 amino acids long. The trim removed 3 bases at V and 3 bases at J, leaving 12 bases unmatched. Germline CDR1 reads KGHSH; CDR2 reads LQKENI. The CDR3 nucleotides read TGTGCCAGCTCACCCACCGGGACAGGGTCAAGTTATGGAAACACCATATATTTT. Protein product: CASSPTGTGSSYGNTIYF.

This chain uses TRBV2 with TRBJ1-6; TRBD1 matches 8 bases. With V trimmed by 0 bases and J by 7 bases, 5 bases remained unmatched. Germline V CDR1 and CDR2: SNHLY, FYNNEI. This CDR3 spans 16 amino acids. The CDR3 DNA sequence: TGTGCCAGCAGTGAAGCCGGGACAGGTCTGAATTCACCCCTCCACTTT. Translating it yields CASSEAGTGLNSPLHF.

J is TRBJ2-2 and V is TRBV6-5, with D perhaps TRBD1 or TRBD2 (5 bases each). The CDR3 runs 14 residues. CDR1 and CDR2 (germline): MNHEY, SVGAGI. Trimming stripped 4 bases from V and 7 bases from J, with 13 bases between. CDR3 in amino acids: CASSFLRGSGELFF. In DNA, the CDR3 is TGTGCCAGCAGTTTCCTTCGGGGCAGCGGGGAGCTGTTTTTT.

The chain combines TRBV4-3 with TRBJ2-1; 7 bases line up with TRBD1. There are 17 residues in the CDR3. Germline V lookup: CDR1 LGHNA, CDR2 YSLEER. Unmatched junction bases numbered 10, after V lost 0 bases and J lost 5 bases. The CDR3 coding sequence is TGCGCCAGCAGCCAAGATTCGTCGGGACAGTTGAACAATGAGCAGTTCTTC. It encodes CASSQDSSGQLNNEQFF.

The chain couples TRBV5-1 to TRBJ2-2; 8 bases are shared with TRBD1. CDR1 and CDR2 (germline): SGHRS, YFSETQ. The J segment lost 6 bases and the V segment lost 1 base, leaving 5 bases of the junction unmatched. The CDR3 totals 15 residues. The CDR3 DNA reads TGCGCCAGCAGCTTGTGGACAGGGCAGGCCGGGGAGCTGTTTTTT. This sequence encodes CASSLWTGQAGELFF.

This clone has a single count. V gene TRBV2 combines with J gene TRBJ2-7; D call uncertain. In germline, CDR1 is SNHLY, CDR2 FYNNEI. The V gene lost 4 bases and the J gene lost 3 bases, with 10 bases spanning the gap. The CDR3 length is 13 residues. The CDR3 loop is CASSVTLNYEQYF. CDR3 DNA: TGTGCCAGCAGTGTAACATTAAACTACGAGCAGTACTTC.

The chain recombines TRBV5-5 with TRBJ1-6; 9 bases are shared with TRBD1. There are 16 residues in the CDR3. The ends lost 3 bases at V and 4 bases at J; junction bases unmatched: 5. Germline V lookup: CDR1 SGHKS, CDR2 YYEKEE (reference sequence). The CDR3 region is CASSWGQGLYNSPLHF. CDR3 DNA sequence: TGTGCCAGCAGCTGGGGACAGGGTCTATATAATTCACCCCTCCACTTT.

The J gene is TRBJ2-6, the V gene TRBV28, with D hard to call. V lost 2 bases to trimming and J lost 4 bases, with 9 bases between them. Germline V gene sequence: CDR1 MDHEN, CDR2 SYDVKM. This CDR3 comprises 15 residues. For the CDR3, the DNA is TGTGCCAGCAGTTTAGGCAATCCCGGGGCCAACGTCCTGACTTTC. Translation gives CASSLGNPGANVLTF.

The chain links TRBV21-1 to TRBJ2-1; the table's D call, TRBD1, was not checked against the DNA. TRBV21-1 is a pseudogene locus. The CDR3 extends over 16 amino acids. CDR3 region: CASSKARTGGYNEQFF. CDR3 nucleotide sequence: TGTGCCAGCAGCAAAGCGCGGACAGGGGGATACAATGAGCAGTTCTTC.

V gene TRBV30 combines with J gene TRBJ1-2; possibly TRBD1 for D (5 bases). The V and J ends lost 0 bases and 4 bases respectively, with 15 bases between them. CDR1 and CDR2 from the germline V gene are GTSNPN and SVGIG (reference sequence). There are 15 residues in the CDR3. In nucleotides, the CDR3 is TGTGCCTGGAGTGTACAACGGGGGACGGTCTATGGCTACACCTTC. Amino acid sequence: CAWSVQRGTVYGYTF.

The V and J genes are TRBV7-8 and TRBJ2-7, with D tentatively TRBD1 or TRBD2 (6 bases each). The ends were cut back, 5 bases at V and 2 bases at J, with 13 bases in the middle. Germline V gene sequence: CDR1 SGHVS, CDR2 FQNEAQ. The CDR3 is made up of 14 amino acids. CDR3 bases: TGTGCCAGCAGCCGACTAGGGGGACCCTACGAGCAGTACTTC. This codes for CASSRLGGPYEQYF.

The chain couples TRBV5-4 to TRBJ2-3; TRBD1 or TRBD2 may be the D gene (6 bases each). Germline loops: CDR1 SGHNT, CDR2 YYREEE (reference sequence). Trimming removed 4 bases from V and 4 bases from J, with 19 bases in between. The CDR3 extends over 16 amino acids. The CDR3 region has the DNA TGTGCCAGCAGCGAGACGTGGGGGGCCCTCCCAGATACGCAGTATTTT. Translating gives CASSETWGALPDTQYF.

The chain carries TRBV2 and TRBJ2-7; D assignment may be TRBD1 or TRBD2 (7 bases each). CDR1 is SNHLY, CDR2 FYNNEI, per germline. V gave up 7 bases and J gave up 2 bases, with 24 bases separating them. The CDR3 length is 17 residues. The CDR3 nucleotides are TGTGCCAGCAATCCAGGGGGGCCAGCGGGGTTTGCCTACGAGCAGTACTTC. Translated, it gives CASNPGGPAGFAYEQYF. Variable domain in full (rest from reference TRBV2 and TRBJ2-7): EPEVTQTPSHQVTQMGQEVILRCVPISNHLYFYWYRQILGQKVEFLVSFYNNEISEKSEIFDDQFSVERPDGSNFTLKIRSTKLEDSAMYFCASNPGGPAGFAYEQYFGPGTRLTVT.

The V call is TRBV5-4, the J call TRBJ2-7; weak D call: TRBD1 (5 bases). Per the germline V gene, CDR1 is SGHNT and CDR2 is YYREEE (reference sequence). The CDR3 spans 15 residues. Trimming shortened V by 0 bases and J by 4 bases, and 14 bases separated the two germline ends. Here the CDR3 DNA reads TGTGCCAGCAGCTTGGGAGGCAGGGATGTTTACGAGCAGTACTTC. Translating gives CASSLGGRDVYEQYF.

The CDR3 here is CASSNTGSTEAFF. Written as DNA, the CDR3 is TGTGCCAGCAGCAATACAGGGAGCACTGAAGCTTTCTTT. The J gene is TRBJ1-1, the V gene TRBV7-2; D possibly corresponds to TRBD1 (6 bases). The CDR3 extends over 13 amino acids. The V and J ends lost 5 bases and 4 bases respectively, with 11 bases between them. Per germline, CDR1 SGHTA and CDR2 FQGNSA. The full variable domain, completed using reference TRBV7-2 and TRBJ1-1, is GAGVSQSPSNKVTEKGKDVELRCDPISGHTALYWYRQSLGQGLEFLIYFQGNSAPDKSGLPSDRFSAERTGGSVSTLTIQRTQQEDSAVYLCASSNTGSTEAFFGQGTRLTVV.

The chain carries TRBV6-5 and TRBJ2-1; TRBD2 agrees at 7 bases. V trimming: 5 bases; J trimming: 6 bases; junction bases outside the gene matches: 7. Germline V gene data show CDR1 as MNHEY and CDR2 as SVGAGI. The CDR3 sequence is 14 residues long. CDR3 sequence reads: CASSPGTNTNEQFF. In DNA form, the CDR3 reads TGTGCCAGCAGTCCCGGGACTAACACCAATGAGCAGTTCTTC.